The entry below gives a single T cell receptor beta chain sequence along with its context. The antigen remains undetermined. This entry comes from a study of cytomegalovirus exposure and HLA in healthy donors. For the study at large: Early release data held some 79 million unique TCRs from HLA-typed donors. Study findings and constraints: Apparent HLA restriction characterized most CMV-associated TCR beta chains in a later analysis. In an earlier analysis, in approximately 570 donors, most V segments appeared productive either ~87% or ~30% of the time. Testing in vitro showed a few CMV-associated chains specific for CMV antigens.

60 Vbeta and 13 Jbeta primers were used in PCR. Profiled with immunoSEQ multiplex PCR; TCRdb holds only in-frame clones, not every one. The table has some 190,000 clones, around nine tenths seen once. The CDR3 totals 15 residues. Germline lookup yields CDR1 MGHRA and CDR2 YSYEKL. The V segment lost 2 bases and the J segment 8 bases; nucleotides outside the gene matches: 4. V is TRBV4-1 and J is TRBJ2-1; 12 bases align to TRBD2. The receptor's source is a woman between 18 and 29 years old in good health and CMV-seronegative. The specimen sequenced was PBMCs. The CDR3: CASSQSSGGAHEQFF. DNA of the CDR3: TGCGCCAGCAGCCAATCTAGCGGGGGGGCCCATGAGCAGTTCTTC.